This record looks at one T cell receptor beta chain sequence and its context. The germline V gene encodes CDR1 MNHEY and CDR2 SVGAGI. Losses at the gene ends were 6 bases for V and 9 bases for J; bases not matched to a gene: 10. The CDR3 has 15 residues. This specimen comes from a study of blood T cell repertoires in COVID-19. Whole-study context: Collection of acute and convalescent COVID-19 samples took place in the United States, Italy and Spain. T cells, B-cell-depleted T cells, or PBMCs provided the cDNA or gDNA that served as material.

Methods used by the authors: Estimation of nucleated cell counts was performed using reference gene primer amplification. Measured with immunoSEQ multiplex PCR; TCRdb has only the in-frame clones, and not every one. V and J calls and clone size follow that table, whereas D and trimming were derived from the DNA. The sample shows hundreds of thousands of clones, roughly 86% of them seen only once. This sequence was found in a woman in her seventies with COVID-19, enrolled during active disease. Sequencing was done on a sample of peripheral blood. The rearrangement joins TRBV6-5 to TRBJ1-5; 11 bases match TRBD1. The CDR3 DNA is TGTGCCAGCAGCTCAGGACAGGGGGCTTTGGGGCCCCAGCATTTT. Translation gives CASSSGQGALGPQHF.